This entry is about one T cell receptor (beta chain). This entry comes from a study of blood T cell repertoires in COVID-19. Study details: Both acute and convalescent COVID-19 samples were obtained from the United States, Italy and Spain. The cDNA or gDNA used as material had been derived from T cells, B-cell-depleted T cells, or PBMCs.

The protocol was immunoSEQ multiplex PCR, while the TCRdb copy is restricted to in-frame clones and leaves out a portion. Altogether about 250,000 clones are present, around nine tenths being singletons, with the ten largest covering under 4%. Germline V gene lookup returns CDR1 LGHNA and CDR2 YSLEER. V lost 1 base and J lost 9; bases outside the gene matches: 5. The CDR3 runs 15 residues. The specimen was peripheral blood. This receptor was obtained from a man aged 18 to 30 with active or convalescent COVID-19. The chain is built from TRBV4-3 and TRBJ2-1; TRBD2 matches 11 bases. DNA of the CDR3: TGCGCCAGCAGCCAAGTAGCGGGGGGGGTAGGTGAGCAGTTCTTC. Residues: CASSQVAGGVGEQFF.